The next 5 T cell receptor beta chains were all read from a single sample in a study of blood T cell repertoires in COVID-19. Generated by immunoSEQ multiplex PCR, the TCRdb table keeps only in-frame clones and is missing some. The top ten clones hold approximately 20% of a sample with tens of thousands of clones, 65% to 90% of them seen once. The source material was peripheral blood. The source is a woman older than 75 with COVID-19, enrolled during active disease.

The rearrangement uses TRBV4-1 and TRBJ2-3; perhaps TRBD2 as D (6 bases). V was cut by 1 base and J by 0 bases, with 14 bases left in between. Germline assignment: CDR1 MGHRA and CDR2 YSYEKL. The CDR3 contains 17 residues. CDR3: CASSQVLAGLSTDTQYF. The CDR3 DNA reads TGCGCCAGCAGCCAAGTCCTGGCGGGATTGAGCACAGATACGCAGTATTTT.

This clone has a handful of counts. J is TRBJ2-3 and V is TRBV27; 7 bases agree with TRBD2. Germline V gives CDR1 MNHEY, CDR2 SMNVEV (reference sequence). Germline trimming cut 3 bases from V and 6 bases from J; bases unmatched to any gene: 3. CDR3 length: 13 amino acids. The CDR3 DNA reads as TGTGCCAGCAGTTTCTGGGAGGGGGATACGCAGTATTTT. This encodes CASSFWEGDTQYF.

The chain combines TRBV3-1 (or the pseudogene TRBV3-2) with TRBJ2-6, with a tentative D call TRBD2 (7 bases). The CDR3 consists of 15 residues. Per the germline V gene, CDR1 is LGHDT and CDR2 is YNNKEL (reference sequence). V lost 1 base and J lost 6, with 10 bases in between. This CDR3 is CASSQAGGQANVLTF. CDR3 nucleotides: TGTGCCAGCAGCCAAGCGGGGGGCCAGGCCAACGTCCTGACTTTC.

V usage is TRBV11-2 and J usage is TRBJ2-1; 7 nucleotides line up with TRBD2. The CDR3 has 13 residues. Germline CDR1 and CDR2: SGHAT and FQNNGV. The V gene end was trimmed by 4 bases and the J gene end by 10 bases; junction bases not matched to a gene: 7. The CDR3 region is CASSSGLSTEQFF. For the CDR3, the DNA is TGTGCCAGCAGCTCGGGACTATCTACGGAGCAGTTCTTC.

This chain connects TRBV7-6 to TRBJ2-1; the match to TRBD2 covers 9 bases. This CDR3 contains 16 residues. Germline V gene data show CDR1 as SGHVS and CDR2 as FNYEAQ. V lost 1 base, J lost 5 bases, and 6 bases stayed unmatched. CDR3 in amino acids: CASSLVSLAGNNEQFF. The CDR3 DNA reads TGTGCCAGCAGCTTAGTCTCTCTAGCGGGGAACAATGAGCAGTTCTTC.